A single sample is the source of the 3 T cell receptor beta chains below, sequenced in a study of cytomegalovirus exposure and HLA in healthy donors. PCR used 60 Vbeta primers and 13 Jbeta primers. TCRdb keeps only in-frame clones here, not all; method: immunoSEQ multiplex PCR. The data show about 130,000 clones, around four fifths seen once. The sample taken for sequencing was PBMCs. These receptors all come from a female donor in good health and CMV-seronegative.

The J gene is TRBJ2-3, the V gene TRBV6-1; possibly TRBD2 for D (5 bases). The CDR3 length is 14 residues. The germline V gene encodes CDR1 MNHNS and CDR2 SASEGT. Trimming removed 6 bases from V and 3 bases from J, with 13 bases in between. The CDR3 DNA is TGTGCCAGCAGACAAGACTACGGTACAGATACGCAGTATTTT. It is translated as CASRQDYGTDTQYF.

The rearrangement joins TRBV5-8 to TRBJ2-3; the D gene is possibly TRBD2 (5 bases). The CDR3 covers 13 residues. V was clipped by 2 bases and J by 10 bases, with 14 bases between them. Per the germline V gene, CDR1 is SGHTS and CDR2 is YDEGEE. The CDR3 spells CASSLDYRNAQYF. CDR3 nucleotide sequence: TGTGCCAGCAGCTTAGACTACAGAAACGCGCAGTATTTT.

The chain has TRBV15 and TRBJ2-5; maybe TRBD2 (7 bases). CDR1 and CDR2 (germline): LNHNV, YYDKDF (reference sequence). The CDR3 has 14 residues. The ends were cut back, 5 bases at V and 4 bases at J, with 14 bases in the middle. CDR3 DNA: TGTGCCACCAGCCCTAGGGGGGGCGCAGAGACCCAGTACTTC. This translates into CATSPRGGAETQYF.